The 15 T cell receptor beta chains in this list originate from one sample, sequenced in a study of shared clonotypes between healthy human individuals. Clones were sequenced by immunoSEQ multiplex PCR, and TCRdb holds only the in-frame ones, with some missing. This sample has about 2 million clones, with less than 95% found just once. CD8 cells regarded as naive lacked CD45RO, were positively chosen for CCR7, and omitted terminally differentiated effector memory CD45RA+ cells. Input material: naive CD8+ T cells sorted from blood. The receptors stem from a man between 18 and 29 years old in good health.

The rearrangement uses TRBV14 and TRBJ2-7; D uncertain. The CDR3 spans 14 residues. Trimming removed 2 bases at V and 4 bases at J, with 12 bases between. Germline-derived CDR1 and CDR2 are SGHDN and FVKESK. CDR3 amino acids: CASSQLMAPYEQYF. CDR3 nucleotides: TGTGCCAGCAGCCAATTGATGGCGCCATACGAGCAGTACTTC.

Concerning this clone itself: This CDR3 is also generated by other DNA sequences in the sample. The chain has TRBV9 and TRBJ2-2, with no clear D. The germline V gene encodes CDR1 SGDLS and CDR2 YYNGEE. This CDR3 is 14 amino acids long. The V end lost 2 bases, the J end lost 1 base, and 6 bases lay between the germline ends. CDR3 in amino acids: CASSVPGNTGELFF. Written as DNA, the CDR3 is TGTGCCAGCAGCGTCCCGGGGAACACCGGGGAGCTGTTTTTT.

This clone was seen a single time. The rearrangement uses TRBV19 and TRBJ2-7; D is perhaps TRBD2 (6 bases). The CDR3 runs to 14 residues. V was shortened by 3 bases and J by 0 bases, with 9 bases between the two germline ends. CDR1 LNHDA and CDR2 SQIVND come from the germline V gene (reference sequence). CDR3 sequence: CASSIPGLSYEQYF. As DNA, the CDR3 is TGTGCCAGTAGTATTCCGGGACTCTCCTACGAGCAGTACTTC.

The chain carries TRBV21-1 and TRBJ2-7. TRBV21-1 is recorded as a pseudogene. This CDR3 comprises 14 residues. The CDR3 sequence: CASSKGGGRSEQYF. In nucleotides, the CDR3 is TGTGCCAGCAGCAAAGGTGGGGGAAGGAGCGAGCAGTACTTC.

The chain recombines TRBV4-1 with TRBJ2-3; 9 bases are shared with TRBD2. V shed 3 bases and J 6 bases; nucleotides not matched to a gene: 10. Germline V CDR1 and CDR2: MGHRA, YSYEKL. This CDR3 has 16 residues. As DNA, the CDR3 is TGCGCCAGCAGCCATCCTGTAGCGGGAGTACTTGATACGCAGTATTTT. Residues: CASSHPVAGVLDTQYF.

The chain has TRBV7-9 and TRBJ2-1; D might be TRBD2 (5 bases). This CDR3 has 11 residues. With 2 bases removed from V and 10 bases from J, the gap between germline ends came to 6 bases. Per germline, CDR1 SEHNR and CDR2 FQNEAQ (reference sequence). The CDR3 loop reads CASSLSGEQFF. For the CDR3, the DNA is TGTGCCAGCAGCTTATCGGGGGAGCAGTTCTTC.

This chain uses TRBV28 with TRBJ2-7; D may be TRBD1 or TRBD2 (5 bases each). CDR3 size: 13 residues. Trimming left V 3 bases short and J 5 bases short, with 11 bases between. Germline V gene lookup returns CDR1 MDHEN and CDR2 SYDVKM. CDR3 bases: TGTGCCAGCAGTTTCATGGGGACGGACGAGCAGTACTTC. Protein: CASSFMGTDEQYF.

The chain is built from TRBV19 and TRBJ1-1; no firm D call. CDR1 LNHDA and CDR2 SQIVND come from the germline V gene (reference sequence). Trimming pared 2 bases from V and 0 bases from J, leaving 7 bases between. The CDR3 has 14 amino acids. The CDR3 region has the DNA TGTGCCAGTAGTATAAGTACACTGAACACTGAAGCTTTCTTT. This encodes CASSISTLNTEAFF. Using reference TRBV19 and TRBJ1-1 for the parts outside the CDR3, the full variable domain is DGGITQSPKYLFRKEGQNVTLSCEQNLNHDAMYWYRQDPGQGLRLIYYSQIVNDFQKGDIAEGYSVSREKKESFPLTVTSAQKNPTAFYLCASSISTLNTEAFFGQGTRLTVV.

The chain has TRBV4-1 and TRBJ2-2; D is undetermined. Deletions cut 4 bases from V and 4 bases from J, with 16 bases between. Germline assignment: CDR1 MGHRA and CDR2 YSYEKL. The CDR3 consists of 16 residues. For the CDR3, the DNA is TGCGCCAGCAGCCCAGCAATAGGTGGCGGCACCGGGGAGCTGTTTTTT. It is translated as CASSPAIGGGTGELFF.

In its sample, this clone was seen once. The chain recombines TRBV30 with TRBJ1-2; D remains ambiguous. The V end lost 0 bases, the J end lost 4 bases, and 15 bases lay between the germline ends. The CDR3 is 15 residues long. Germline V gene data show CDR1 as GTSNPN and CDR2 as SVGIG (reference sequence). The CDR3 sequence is CAWSVIYTATYGYTF. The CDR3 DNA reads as TGTGCCTGGAGTGTAATCTATACGGCAACCTATGGCTACACCTTC.

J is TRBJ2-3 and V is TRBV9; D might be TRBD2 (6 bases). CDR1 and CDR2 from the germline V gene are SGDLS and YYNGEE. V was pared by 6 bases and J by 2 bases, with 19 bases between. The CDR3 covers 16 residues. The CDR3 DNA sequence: TGTGCCAGCAACAAAGCGCCGGGACTTGACACAGATACGCAGTATTTT. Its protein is CASNKAPGLDTDTQYF.

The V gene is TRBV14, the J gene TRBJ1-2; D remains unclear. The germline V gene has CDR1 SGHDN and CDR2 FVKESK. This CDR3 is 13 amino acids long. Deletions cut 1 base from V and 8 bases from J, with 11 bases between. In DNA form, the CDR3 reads TGTGCCAGCAGCCAAGGAACAATTAAGGGCTACACCTTC. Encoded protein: CASSQGTIKGYTF.

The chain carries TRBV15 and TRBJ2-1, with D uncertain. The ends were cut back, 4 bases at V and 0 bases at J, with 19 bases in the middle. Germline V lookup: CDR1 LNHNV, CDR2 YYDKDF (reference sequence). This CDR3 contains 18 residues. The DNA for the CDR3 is TGTGCCACCAGCACCCGAGATTTAGTACTAAGCTCCTACAATGAGCAGTTCTTC. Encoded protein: CATSTRDLVLSSYNEQFF.

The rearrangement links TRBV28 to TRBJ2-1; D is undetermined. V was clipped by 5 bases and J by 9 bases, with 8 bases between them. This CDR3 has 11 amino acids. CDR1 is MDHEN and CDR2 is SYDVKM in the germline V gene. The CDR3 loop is CASSPMSEQFF. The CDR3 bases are TGTGCCAGCAGTCCGATGAGTGAGCAGTTCTTC.

CDR3 residues: CSGGESSYEQYF. The CDR3 DNA is TGCAGCGGCGGGGAAAGCTCCTACGAGCAGTACTTC. The rearrangement joins TRBV29-1 to TRBJ2-7; perhaps TRBD2 as D (6 bases). This CDR3 spans 12 amino acids. Germline V gene lookup returns CDR1 SQVTM and CDR2 ANQGSEA. V lost 7 bases and J lost 0, with 10 bases in between.